This T cell receptor (beta chain) was identified during a study of cytomegalovirus exposure and HLA in healthy donors. CDR1 and CDR2 from the germline V gene are MNHNS and SASEGT. This CDR3 is built from 14 residues. V trimming: 10 bases; J trimming: 7 bases; junction bases outside the gene matches: 12. Amplification used 60 Vbeta primers and 13 Jbeta primers. Using immunoSEQ multiplex PCR, the repertoire was profiled, and TCRdb retains in-frame clones only, with some absent. Of approximately 130,000 clones in the sample, 81% are singletons; the top ten hold around 2.2%. General study points: The authors judged a highly shared variant cluster likely a sequencing artifact.

Notes on this clone: Its antigen is unknown.

This receptor was taken from a woman aged 40 to 50 in good health and CMV-seronegative. Material for sequencing was PBMCs. This chain joins TRBV6-1 and TRBJ1-2, with 10 nucleotides matching TRBD1. DNA for the CDR3: TGTGCCACCGTACCGGGACAGGGGCTTGCTGGCTACACCTTC. It translates to CATVPGQGLAGYTF.